These T cell receptor beta chains were read from a single sample in a study of cytomegalovirus exposure and HLA in healthy donors. Here immunoSEQ multiplex PCR was the method, and the copy in TCRdb shows in-frame clones only, minus some. The top ten hold 7% to 9.5% of the sample, which has approximately 68,000 clones, about 75% seen once. Sequencing used PBMCs. The receptors shown here come from a woman aged 25 to 45 in good health and CMV-seropositive. Each CDR3 is given with its conserved first and last residue. The order of the fields is clone size, V gene, D gene, J gene, CDR3 DNA, CDR3 protein. The D gene is left open where the match is weak. Not all rows give a size; the values are once, few, many and, for expanded clones, a class.

clone_size: -
v_call: TRBV7-9
d_call: -
j_call: TRBJ2-1
cdr3_nt: TGTGCCAGCAGCTCGAAGTTGGCGGCAGGGGCTTACAATGAGCAGTTCTTC
cdr3_aa: CASSSKLAAGAYNEQFF

clone_size: -
v_call: TRBV2
d_call: -
j_call: TRBJ2-3
cdr3_nt: TGTGCCAGCTCAGGGGGAGGTTTGGTAGATACGCAGTATTTT
cdr3_aa: CASSGGGLVDTQYF

clone_size: -
v_call: TRBV29-1
d_call: TRBD1
j_call: TRBJ1-1
cdr3_nt: TGCAGCGCCACGGACGGAGGGGGCACGGCTGAAGCTTTCTTT
cdr3_aa: CSATDGGGTAEAFF

clone_size: -
v_call: TRBV29-1
d_call: -
j_call: TRBJ2-7
cdr3_nt: TGCAGCGTGACTAAACCTTACGAGCAGTACTTC
cdr3_aa: CSVTKPYEQYF

clone_size: -
v_call: TRBV5-1
d_call: -
j_call: TRBJ1-2
cdr3_nt: TGCGCCAGCAGCTGGAGAGGAGATGGCTACACCTTC
cdr3_aa: CASSWRGDGYTF

clone_size: many
v_call: TRBV7-8
d_call: -
j_call: TRBJ1-6
cdr3_nt: TGTGCCACGTCAGGGTCAAATTCACCCCTCCACTTT
cdr3_aa: CATSGSNSPLHF

clone_size: -
v_call: TRBV9
d_call: TRBD2
j_call: TRBJ2-5
cdr3_nt: TGTGCCAGCAGCGTCGGGAGGGGGTACCAAGAGACCCAGTACTTC
cdr3_aa: CASSVGRGYQETQYF

clone_size: -
v_call: TRBV6-5
d_call: -
j_call: TRBJ1-2
cdr3_nt: TGTGCCAGCAGGGCGGAGAGCTATGGCTACACCTTC
cdr3_aa: CASRAESYGYTF

clone_size: -
v_call: TRBV5-5
d_call: -
j_call: TRBJ2-1
cdr3_nt: TGTGCCAGCAGCTACTCCTCCTACAATGAGCAGTTCTTC
cdr3_aa: CASSYSSYNEQFF

clone_size: -
v_call: TRBV5-1
d_call: TRBD2
j_call: TRBJ2-3
cdr3_nt: TGCGCCAGCAGCTATGCCCTAGCGGGAAACACAGATACGCAGTATTTT
cdr3_aa: CASSYALAGNTDTQYF

clone_size: -
v_call: TRBV11-2
d_call: TRBD1
j_call: TRBJ2-1
cdr3_nt: TGTGCCAGCAGCTATCCCGGACCAGGGGGCGACAATGAGCAGTTCTTC
cdr3_aa: CASSYPGPGGDNEQFF

clone_size: -
v_call: TRBV4-1
d_call: -
j_call: TRBJ1-2
cdr3_nt: TGCGCCAGCAGCCAAGATACGGGGGGCCGCTATGGCTACACCTTC
cdr3_aa: CASSQDTGGRYGYTF

clone_size: -
v_call: TRBV30
d_call: -
j_call: TRBJ2-7
cdr3_nt: TGTGCCTGGAGTGGAGCGGGACACTACGAGCAGTACTTC
cdr3_aa: CAWSGAGHYEQYF

clone_size: -
v_call: TRBV7-2
d_call: -
j_call: TRBJ2-3
cdr3_nt: TGTGCCAGCAGCCCCCCTTTCCGAGATACGCAGTATTTT
cdr3_aa: CASSPPFRDTQYF

clone_size: once
v_call: TRBV19
d_call: -
j_call: TRBJ1-5
cdr3_nt: TGTGCCAGTACCCCCACAGGGAGCAATCAGCCCCAGCATTTT
cdr3_aa: CASTPTGSNQPQHF

clone_size: -
v_call: TRBV6-5
d_call: TRBD2
j_call: TRBJ2-1
cdr3_nt: TGTGCCAGCAGTTACTCGTTATCAGCGGGGGACAATGAGCAGTTCTTC
cdr3_aa: CASSYSLSAGDNEQFF

clone_size: -
v_call: TRBV7-2
d_call: -
j_call: TRBJ1-5
cdr3_nt: TGTGCCAGCAGCTTAGAGGGGTTGAAGCCCCAGCATTTT
cdr3_aa: CASSLEGLKPQHF

clone_size: -
v_call: TRBV5-4
d_call: TRBD2
j_call: TRBJ2-1
cdr3_nt: TGTGCCAGCAGCCTTAAGGGGACAAGCGGGAGGGCCGGTGAGCAGTTCTTC
cdr3_aa: CASSLKGTSGRAGEQFF

clone_size: -
v_call: TRBV7-2
d_call: TRBD2
j_call: TRBJ2-7
cdr3_nt: TGTGCCAGCAGCCGGACTAGCGGGAGCTCCTACGAGCAGTACTTC
cdr3_aa: CASSRTSGSSYEQYF

clone_size: -
v_call: TRBV30
d_call: -
j_call: TRBJ1-2
cdr3_nt: TGTGCCTGGAGTGAGCCCGACGCAAAGGGAGGCTATGGCTACACCTTC
cdr3_aa: CAWSEPDAKGGYGYTF

clone_size: -
v_call: TRBV25-1
d_call: TRBD1
j_call: TRBJ2-5
cdr3_nt: TGTGCCAGCAGCCATATGGGACAGCAAGAGACCCAGTACTTC
cdr3_aa: CASSHMGQQETQYF

clone_size: -
v_call: TRBV11-2
d_call: TRBD1
j_call: TRBJ1-6
cdr3_nt: TGTGCCAGCAGCTTAGGTGGACAGGCGTATAATTCACCCCTCCACTTT
cdr3_aa: CASSLGGQAYNSPLHF

clone_size: -
v_call: TRBV6-1
d_call: -
j_call: TRBJ1-1
cdr3_nt: TGTGCCAGCGTGGAGGGAGGAGACACTGAAGCTTTCTTT
cdr3_aa: CASVEGGDTEAFF

clone_size: few
v_call: TRBV11-2
d_call: -
j_call: TRBJ2-3
cdr3_nt: TGTGCCAGCAGCCCCAGGCAGGGTTCCTTACCTAGCACAGATACGCAGTATTTT
cdr3_aa: CASSPRQGSLPSTDTQYF

clone_size: -
v_call: TRBV4-1
d_call: -
j_call: TRBJ2-3
cdr3_nt: TGCGCCAGCAGCCAAGGGACTGGCACTAGAACCACAGATACGCAGTATTTT
cdr3_aa: CASSQGTGTRTTDTQYF

clone_size: -
v_call: TRBV19
d_call: TRBD2
j_call: TRBJ2-5
cdr3_nt: TGTGCCAGTAGTATAGATCGGGGGGGGAAGACCCAGTACTTC
cdr3_aa: CASSIDRGGKTQYF

clone_size: -
v_call: TRBV4-1
d_call: TRBD2
j_call: TRBJ2-7
cdr3_nt: TGCGCCAGCAGCCATACTAGCGCACACGAGCAGTACTTC
cdr3_aa: CASSHTSAHEQYF

clone_size: -
v_call: TRBV6-1
d_call: -
j_call: TRBJ2-5
cdr3_nt: TGTGCCAGCAGCTCCCCAGGAAGGAAAGAGACCCAGTACTTC
cdr3_aa: CASSSPGRKETQYF

clone_size: -
v_call: TRBV27
d_call: -
j_call: TRBJ1-6
cdr3_nt: TGTGCCAGCAGTCGCCGAGGCGGTTTCCATAATTCACCCCTCCACTTT
cdr3_aa: CASSRRGGFHNSPLHF

clone_size: once
v_call: TRBV2
d_call: -
j_call: TRBJ2-5
cdr3_nt: TGTGCCAGCAGTGATCCCACCCGACTAGTTTTGGAGACCCAGTACTTC
cdr3_aa: CASSDPTRLVLETQYF

clone_size: -
v_call: TRBV5-1
d_call: TRBD1
j_call: TRBJ1-2
cdr3_nt: TGCGCCAGCAGCTTGGGACAGGGGGTCTCACACAACTATGGCTACACCTTC
cdr3_aa: CASSLGQGVSHNYGYTF

clone_size: -
v_call: TRBV9
d_call: -
j_call: TRBJ1-2
cdr3_nt: TGTGCCAGCAGCGGAGGTGGCTACACCTTC
cdr3_aa: CASSGGGYTF

clone_size: few
v_call: TRBV21-1
d_call: -
j_call: TRBJ2-2
cdr3_nt: TGTGCCAGCAGCAAAGTAAGTTGCCTAGCTAACACCGGGGAGCTGTTTTTT
cdr3_aa: CASSKVSCLANTGELFF

clone_size: once
v_call: TRBV30
d_call: -
j_call: TRBJ2-7
cdr3_nt: TGTGCCTGGAGTGTACTGAGGACAAACAAACGGAGCTACGAGCAGTACTTC
cdr3_aa: CAWSVLRTNKRSYEQYF

clone_size: -
v_call: TRBV28
d_call: TRBD1
j_call: TRBJ2-7
cdr3_nt: TGTGCCAGCAGGAAACAGGGGACCCCCTACGAGCAGTACTTC
cdr3_aa: CASRKQGTPYEQYF

clone_size: -
v_call: TRBV14
d_call: TRBD2
j_call: TRBJ2-5
cdr3_nt: TGTGCCAGCAGCCAACCTAGCGGGAGGTATCAAGAGACCCAGTACTTC
cdr3_aa: CASSQPSGRYQETQYF

clone_size: -
v_call: TRBV2
d_call: TRBD1
j_call: TRBJ1-4
cdr3_nt: TGTGCCAGCAGGGTACAGGGGGCTCTAGAAAAACTGTTTTTT
cdr3_aa: CASRVQGALEKLFF

clone_size: -
v_call: TRBV9
d_call: -
j_call: TRBJ1-3
cdr3_nt: TGTGCCAGCAGCGTAGGGGGGGGAAGAAACACCATATATTTT
cdr3_aa: CASSVGGGRNTIYF

clone_size: -
v_call: TRBV19
d_call: TRBD2
j_call: TRBJ2-3
cdr3_nt: TGTGCCAGTAGTAAGGCTAGCGGGAGCACAGATACGCAGTATTTT
cdr3_aa: CASSKASGSTDTQYF

clone_size: -
v_call: TRBV5-1
d_call: TRBD1
j_call: TRBJ2-7
cdr3_nt: TGCGCCAGCAGCCCCTCGACAGGGGAGTACTACGAGCAGTACTTC
cdr3_aa: CASSPSTGEYYEQYF

clone_size: -
v_call: TRBV5-1
d_call: TRBD2
j_call: TRBJ2-3
cdr3_nt: TGCGCCAGCAGAAAACTAGCGGGAGCGACAGATACGCAGTATTTT
cdr3_aa: CASRKLAGATDTQYF

clone_size: -
v_call: TRBV4-3
d_call: TRBD1
j_call: TRBJ1-3
cdr3_nt: TGCGCCAGCAGCCAAGAAATGGCGACAGGGGGCAACTCTGGAAACACCATATATTTT
cdr3_aa: CASSQEMATGGNSGNTIYF

clone_size: -
v_call: TRBV5-1
d_call: -
j_call: TRBJ1-1
cdr3_nt: TGCGCCAGCAGCTTCGCAGTGAACACTGAAGCTTTCTTT
cdr3_aa: CASSFAVNTEAFF

clone_size: -
v_call: TRBV27
d_call: TRBD2
j_call: TRBJ2-1
cdr3_nt: TGTGCCAGCAGTCCCCTTGGACTAGCGGGGGGCTCCTACAATGAGCAGTTCTTC
cdr3_aa: CASSPLGLAGGSYNEQFF

clone_size: -
v_call: TRBV5-1
d_call: TRBD2
j_call: TRBJ2-3
cdr3_nt: TGCGCCAGCAGCTTGGGGGACTATTCTAGCACAGATACGCAGTATTTT
cdr3_aa: CASSLGDYSSTDTQYF